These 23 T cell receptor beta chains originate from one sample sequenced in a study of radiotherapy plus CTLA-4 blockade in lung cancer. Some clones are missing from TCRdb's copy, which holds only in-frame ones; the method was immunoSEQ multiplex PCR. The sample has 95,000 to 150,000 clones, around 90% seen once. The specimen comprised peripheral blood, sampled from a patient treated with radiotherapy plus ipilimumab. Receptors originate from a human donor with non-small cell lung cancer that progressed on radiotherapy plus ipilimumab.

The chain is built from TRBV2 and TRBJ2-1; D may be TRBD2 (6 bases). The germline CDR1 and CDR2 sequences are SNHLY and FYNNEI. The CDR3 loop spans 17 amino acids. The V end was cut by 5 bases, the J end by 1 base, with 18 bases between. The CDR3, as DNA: TGTGCCAGCAGTCTATTAGCGGAGACGAAATCCTACAATGAGCAGTTCTTC. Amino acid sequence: CASSLLAETKSYNEQFF. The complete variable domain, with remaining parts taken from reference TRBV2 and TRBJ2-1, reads EPEVTQTPSHQVTQMGQEVILRCVPISNHLYFYWYRQILGQKVEFLVSFYNNEISEKSEIFDDQFSVERPDGSNFTLKIRSTKLEDSAMYFCASSLLAETKSYNEQFFGPGTRLTVL.

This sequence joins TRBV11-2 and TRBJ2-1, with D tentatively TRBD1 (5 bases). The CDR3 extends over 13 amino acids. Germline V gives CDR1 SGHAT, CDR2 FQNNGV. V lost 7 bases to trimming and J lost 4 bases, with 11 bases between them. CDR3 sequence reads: CASTLGAYNEQFF. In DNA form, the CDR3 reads TGTGCCAGCACCCTAGGGGCATACAATGAGCAGTTCTTC.

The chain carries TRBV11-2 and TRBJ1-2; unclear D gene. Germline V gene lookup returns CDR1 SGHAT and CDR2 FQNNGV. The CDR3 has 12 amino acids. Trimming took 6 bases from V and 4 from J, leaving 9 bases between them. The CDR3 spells CASSPDSYGYTF. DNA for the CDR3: TGTGCCAGCAGTCCAGATAGCTATGGCTACACCTTC.

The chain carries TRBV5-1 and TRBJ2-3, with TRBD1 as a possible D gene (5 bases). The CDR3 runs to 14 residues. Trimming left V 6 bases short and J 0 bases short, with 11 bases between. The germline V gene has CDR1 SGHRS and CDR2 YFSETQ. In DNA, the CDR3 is TGCGCCAGCAAAAGGGGTGCTAGCACAGATACGCAGTATTTT. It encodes CASKRGASTDTQYF.

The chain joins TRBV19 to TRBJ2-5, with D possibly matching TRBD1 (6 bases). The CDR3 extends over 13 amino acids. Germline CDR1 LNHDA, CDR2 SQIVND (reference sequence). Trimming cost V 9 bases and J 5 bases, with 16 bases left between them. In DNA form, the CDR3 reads TGTGCCAGCCGAATGATGGGGGCGGAGACCCAGTACTTC. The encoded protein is CASRMMGAETQYF.

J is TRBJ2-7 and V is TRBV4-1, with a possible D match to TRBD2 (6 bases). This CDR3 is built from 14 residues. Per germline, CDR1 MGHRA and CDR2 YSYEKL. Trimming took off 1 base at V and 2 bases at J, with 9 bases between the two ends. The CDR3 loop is CASSQAGVTYEQYF. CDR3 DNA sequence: TGCGCCAGCAGCCAAGCGGGGGTCACCTACGAGCAGTACTTC.

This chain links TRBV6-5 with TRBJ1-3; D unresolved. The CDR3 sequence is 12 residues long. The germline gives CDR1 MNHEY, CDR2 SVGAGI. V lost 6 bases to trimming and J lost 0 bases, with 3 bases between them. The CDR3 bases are TGTGCCAGCAGGACCTCTGGAAACACCATATATTTT. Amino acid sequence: CASRTSGNTIYF.

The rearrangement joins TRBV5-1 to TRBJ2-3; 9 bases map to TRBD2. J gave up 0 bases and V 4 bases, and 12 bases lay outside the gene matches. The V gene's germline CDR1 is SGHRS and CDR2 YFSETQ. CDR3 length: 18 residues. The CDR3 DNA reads TGCGCCAGCAGCCCACAACCGGGACTAGCAACTAGCACAGATACGCAGTATTTT. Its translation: CASSPQPGLATSTDTQYF.

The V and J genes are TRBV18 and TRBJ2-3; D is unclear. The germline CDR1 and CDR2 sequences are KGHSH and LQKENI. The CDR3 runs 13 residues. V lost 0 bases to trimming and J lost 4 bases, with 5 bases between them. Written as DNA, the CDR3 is TGTGCCAGCTCACCACCGGTGGCAGATACGCAGTATTTT. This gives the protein CASSPPVADTQYF. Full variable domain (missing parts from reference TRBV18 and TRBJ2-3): NAGVMQNPRHLVRRRGQEARLRCSPMKGHSHVYWYRQLPEEGLKFMVYLQKENIIDESGMPKERFSAEFPKEGPSILRIQQVVRGDSAAYFCASSPPVADTQYFGPGTRLTVL.

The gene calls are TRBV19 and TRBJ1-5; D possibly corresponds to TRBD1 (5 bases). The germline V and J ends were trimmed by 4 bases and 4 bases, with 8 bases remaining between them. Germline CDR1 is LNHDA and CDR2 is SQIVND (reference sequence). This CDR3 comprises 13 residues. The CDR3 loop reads CASSTGVNQPQHF. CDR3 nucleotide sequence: TGTGCCAGTAGTACGGGGGTTAATCAGCCCCAGCATTTT. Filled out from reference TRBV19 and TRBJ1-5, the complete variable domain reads DGGITQSPKYLFRKEGQNVTLSCEQNLNHDAMYWYRQDPGQGLRLIYYSQIVNDFQKGDIAEGYSVSREKKESFPLTVTSAQKNPTAFYLCASSTGVNQPQHFGDGTRLSIL.

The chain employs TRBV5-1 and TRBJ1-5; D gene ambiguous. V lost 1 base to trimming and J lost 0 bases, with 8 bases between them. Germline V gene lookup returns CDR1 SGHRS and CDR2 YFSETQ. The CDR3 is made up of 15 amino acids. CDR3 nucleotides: TGCGCCAGCAGCTTGTCCGGATATAGCAATCAGCCCCAGCATTTT. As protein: CASSLSGYSNQPQHF.

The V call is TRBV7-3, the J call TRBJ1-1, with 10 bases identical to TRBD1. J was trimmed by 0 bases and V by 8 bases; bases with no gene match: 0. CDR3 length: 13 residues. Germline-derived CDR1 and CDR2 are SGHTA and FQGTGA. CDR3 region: CASGQGVNTEAFF. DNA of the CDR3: TGTGCCAGCGGACAGGGGGTGAACACTGAAGCTTTCTTT.

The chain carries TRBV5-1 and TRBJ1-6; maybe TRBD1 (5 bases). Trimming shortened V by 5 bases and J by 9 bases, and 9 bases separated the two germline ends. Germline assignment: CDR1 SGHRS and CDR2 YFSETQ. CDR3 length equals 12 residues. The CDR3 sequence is CASRGDVSPLHF. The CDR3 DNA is TGCGCCAGCAGGGGGGACGTTTCACCCCTCCACTTT.

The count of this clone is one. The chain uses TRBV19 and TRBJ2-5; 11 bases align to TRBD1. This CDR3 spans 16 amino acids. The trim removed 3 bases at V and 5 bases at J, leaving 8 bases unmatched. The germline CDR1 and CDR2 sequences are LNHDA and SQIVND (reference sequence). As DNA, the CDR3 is TGTGCCAGTAGTATCAGGACAGGGGGCGAAGCGGAGACCCAGTACTTC. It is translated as CASSIRTGGEAETQYF.

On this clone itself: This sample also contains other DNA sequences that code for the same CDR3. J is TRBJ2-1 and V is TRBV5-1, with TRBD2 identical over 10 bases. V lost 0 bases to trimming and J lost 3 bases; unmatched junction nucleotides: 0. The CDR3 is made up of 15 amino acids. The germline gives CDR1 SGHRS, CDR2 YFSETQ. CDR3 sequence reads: CASSLGTSGYNEQFF. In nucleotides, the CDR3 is TGCGCCAGCAGCTTGGGGACTAGCGGCTACAATGAGCAGTTCTTC.

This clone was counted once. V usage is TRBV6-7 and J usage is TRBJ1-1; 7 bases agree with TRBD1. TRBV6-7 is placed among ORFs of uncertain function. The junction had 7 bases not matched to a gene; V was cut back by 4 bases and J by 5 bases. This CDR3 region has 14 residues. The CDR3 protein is CASSSSGGWTEAFF. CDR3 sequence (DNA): TGTGCCAGCAGTTCATCAGGGGGTTGGACTGAAGCTTTCTTT.

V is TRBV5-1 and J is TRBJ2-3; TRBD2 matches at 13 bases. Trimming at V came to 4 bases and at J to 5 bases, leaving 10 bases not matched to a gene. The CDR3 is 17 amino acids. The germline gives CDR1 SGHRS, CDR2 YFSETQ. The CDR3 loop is CASSKSGLAGVGDTQYF. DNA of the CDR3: TGCGCCAGCAGCAAGAGCGGACTAGCGGGAGTAGGAGATACGCAGTATTTT.

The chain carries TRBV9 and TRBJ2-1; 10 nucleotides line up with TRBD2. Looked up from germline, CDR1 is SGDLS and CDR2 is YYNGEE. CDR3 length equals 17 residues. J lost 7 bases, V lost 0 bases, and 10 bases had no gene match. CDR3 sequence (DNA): TGTGCCAGCAGCGTAGAGGAGCTAGCGGGAGTGGTAAATGAGCAGTTCTTC. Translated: CASSVEELAGVVNEQFF. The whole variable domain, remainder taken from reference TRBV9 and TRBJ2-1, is DSGVTQTPKHLITATGQRVTLRCSPRSGDLSVYWYQQSLDQGLQFLIQYYNGEERAKGNILERFSAQQFPDLHSELNLSSLELGDSALYFCASSVEELAGVVNEQFFGPGTRLTVL.

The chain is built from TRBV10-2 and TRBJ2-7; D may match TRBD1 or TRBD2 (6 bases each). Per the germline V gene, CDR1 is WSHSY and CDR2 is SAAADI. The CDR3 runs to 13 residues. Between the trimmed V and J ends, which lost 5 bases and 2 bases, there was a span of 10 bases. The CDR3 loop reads CASSKGGPYEQYF. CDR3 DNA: TGCGCCAGCAGTAAGGGGGGACCCTACGAGCAGTACTTC.

Here the CDR3 reads CASSAGGASTDTQYF. DNA of the CDR3: TGTGCCAGCAGTGCGGGGGGGGCAAGCACAGATACGCAGTATTTT. The chain combines TRBV2 with TRBJ2-3; 8 bases agree with TRBD2. J gave up 0 bases and V 4 bases, and 3 bases lay outside the gene matches. This CDR3 is built from 15 residues. The germline V gene encodes CDR1 SNHLY and CDR2 FYNNEI.

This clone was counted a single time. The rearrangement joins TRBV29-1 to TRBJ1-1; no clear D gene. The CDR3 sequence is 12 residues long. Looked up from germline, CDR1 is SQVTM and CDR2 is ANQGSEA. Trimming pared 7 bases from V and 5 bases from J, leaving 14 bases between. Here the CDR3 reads CSGSRGGTEAFF. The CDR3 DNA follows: TGCAGCGGGAGCCGGGGTGGGACTGAAGCTTTCTTT.

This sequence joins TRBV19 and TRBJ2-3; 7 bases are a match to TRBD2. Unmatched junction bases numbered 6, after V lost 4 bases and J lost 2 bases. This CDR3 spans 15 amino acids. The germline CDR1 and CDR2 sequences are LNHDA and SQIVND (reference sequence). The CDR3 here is CASSRRRENTDTQYF. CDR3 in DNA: TGTGCCAGTAGTAGACGGCGGGAGAACACAGATACGCAGTATTTT.

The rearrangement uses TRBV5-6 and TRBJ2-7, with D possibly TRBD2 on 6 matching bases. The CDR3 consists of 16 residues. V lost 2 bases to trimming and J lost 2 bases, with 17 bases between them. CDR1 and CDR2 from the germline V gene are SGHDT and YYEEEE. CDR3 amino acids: CASSLAGLARPYEQYF. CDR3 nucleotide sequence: TGTGCCAGCAGCTTAGCTGGGCTAGCGCGACCCTACGAGCAGTACTTC.